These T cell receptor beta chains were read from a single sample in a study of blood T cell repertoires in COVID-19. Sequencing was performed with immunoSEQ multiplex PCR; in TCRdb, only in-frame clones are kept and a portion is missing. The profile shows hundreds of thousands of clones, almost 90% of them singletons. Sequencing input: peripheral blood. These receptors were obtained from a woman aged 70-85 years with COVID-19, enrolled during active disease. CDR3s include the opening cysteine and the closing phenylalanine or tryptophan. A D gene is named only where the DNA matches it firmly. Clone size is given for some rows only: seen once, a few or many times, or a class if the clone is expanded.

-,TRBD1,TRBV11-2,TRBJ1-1,CASSRQGRTEAFF,TGTGCCAGCTCAAGACAGGGGCGGACTGAAGCTTTCTTT
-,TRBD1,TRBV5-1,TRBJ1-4,CASSLADRGHEKLFF,TGCGCCAGCAGCTTGGCGGACAGGGGCCATGAAAAACTGTTTTTT
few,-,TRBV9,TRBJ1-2,CASSPEALANYGYTF,TGTGCCAGCAGCCCGGAGGCTCTAGCTAACTATGGCTACACCTTC
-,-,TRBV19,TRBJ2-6,CASSINYSGANVLTF,TGTGCCAGTAGTATTAATTACTCTGGGGCCAACGTCCTGACTTTC
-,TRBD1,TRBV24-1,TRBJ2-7,CATSAAGGSDEQYF,TGTGCCACCAGTGCCGCAGGGGGAAGTGATGAGCAGTACTTC
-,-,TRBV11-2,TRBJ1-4,CASSLGQGYNEKLFF,TGTGCCAGCAGCTTAGGGCAGGGGTATAATGAAAAACTGTTTTTT
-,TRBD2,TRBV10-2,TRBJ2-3,CAGSSGGSDTQYF,TGCGCCGGATCTAGCGGGGGGTCAGATACGCAGTATTTT
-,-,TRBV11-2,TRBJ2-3,CASTPQRNTQYF,TGTGCCAGCACCCCCCAGAGGAATACGCAGTATTTT
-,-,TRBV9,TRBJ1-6,CASSVEGQLGNSPLHF,TGTGCCAGCAGCGTAGAAGGACAGCTGGGCAATTCACCCCTCCACTTT
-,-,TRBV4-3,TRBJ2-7,CASSQAGGAPLSEQYF,TGCGCCAGCAGCCAAGCAGGCGGGGCCCCACTCTCCGAGCAGTACTTC
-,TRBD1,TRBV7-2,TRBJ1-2,CASSSGGQGSNYGYTF,TGTGCCAGCAGCTCAGGGGGACAGGGCTCTAACTATGGCTACACCTTC
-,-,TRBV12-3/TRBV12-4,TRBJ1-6,CASINTGGSPLHF,TGTGCCAGCATCAACACCGGGGGTTCACCCCTCCACTTT
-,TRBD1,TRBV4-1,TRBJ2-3,CASSQDSRQGRGTQYF,TGCGCCAGCAGCCAAGATAGTCGACAGGGAAGGGGGACGCAGTATTTT
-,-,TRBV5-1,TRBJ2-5,CASSLDRSQETQYF,TGCGCCAGCAGCTTGGACCGGAGCCAAGAGACCCAGTACTTC
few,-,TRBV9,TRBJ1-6,CASSVVALGPYNSPLHF,TGTGCCAGCAGCGTAGTCGCACTAGGGCCCTATAATTCACCCCTCCACTTT
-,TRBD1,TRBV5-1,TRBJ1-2,CASSFDRGFYGYTF,TGCGCCAGCAGCTTCGACAGGGGTTTTTATGGCTACACCTTC
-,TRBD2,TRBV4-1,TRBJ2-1,CASSQGLAGDGYNEQFF,TGCGCCAGCAGCCAAGGACTAGCGGGGGATGGCTACAATGAGCAGTTCTTC
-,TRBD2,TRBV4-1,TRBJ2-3,CASSTSGGIDTQYF,TGCGCCAGCTCCACTAGCGGGGGGATAGATACGCAGTATTTT
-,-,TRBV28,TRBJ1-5,CASSPRDTYQPQHF,TGTGCCAGCAGCCCCCGGGACACCTATCAGCCCCAGCATTTT
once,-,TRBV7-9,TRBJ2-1,CASSLAQGASYNEQFF,TGTGCCAGCAGCTTGGCCCAGGGTGCTAGCTACAATGAGCAGTTCTTC
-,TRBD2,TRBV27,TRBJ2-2,CASSLWEEAGASGELFF,TGTGCCAGCAGTTTATGGGAGGAAGCGGGGGCGTCCGGGGAGCTGTTTTTT
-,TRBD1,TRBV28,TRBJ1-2,CASSSLGTGEENGYTF,TGTGCCAGCAGTTCCCTTGGGACAGGGGAAGAAAATGGCTACACCTTC
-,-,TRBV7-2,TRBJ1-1,CASSPSTGSVTEAFF,TGTGCCAGCAGCCCTTCAACAGGGAGCGTGACTGAAGCTTTCTTT
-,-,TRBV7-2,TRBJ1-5,CASSLMSGGLGQPQHF,TGTGCCAGCAGCTTAATGTCCGGGGGGTTGGGCCAGCCCCAGCATTTT
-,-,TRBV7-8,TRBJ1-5,CASSSATGIPTSQPQHF,TGTGCCAGCAGCTCAGCCACAGGGATACCCACAAGTCAGCCCCAGCATTTT
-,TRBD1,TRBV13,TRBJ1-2,CASSFSPGQGAQGYGYTF,TGTGCCAGCAGCTTCTCCCCGGGACAGGGGGCGCAAGGGTATGGCTACACCTTC
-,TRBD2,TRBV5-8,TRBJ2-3,CASSLTSGGGDTQYF,TGTGCCAGCAGCTTGACTAGCGGGGGCGGAGATACGCAGTATTTT
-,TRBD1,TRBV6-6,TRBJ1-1,CASSYGQGGNTEAFF,TGTGCCAGCAGTTACGGACAGGGTGGTAACACTGAAGCTTTCTTT
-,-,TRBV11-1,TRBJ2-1,CASSLTGPPYNEQFF,TGTGCCAGCAGCCTGACAGGACCCCCCTACAATGAGCAGTTCTTC
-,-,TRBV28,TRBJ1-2,CASSSGVDGYTF,TGTGCCAGCAGTTCGGGAGTCGATGGCTACACCTTC
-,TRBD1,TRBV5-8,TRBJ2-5,CASSRGQGRETQYF,TGTGCCAGCAGCCGAGGACAGGGACGAGAGACCCAGTACTTC
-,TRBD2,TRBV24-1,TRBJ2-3,CATSDLGLAGSTDTQYF,TGTGCCACCAGTGATTTGGGACTAGCGGGGAGCACAGATACGCAGTATTTT
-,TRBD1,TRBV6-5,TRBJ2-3,CASSQTGDGRDTQYF,TGTGCCAGCAGCCAGACAGGGGATGGTAGAGATACGCAGTATTTT
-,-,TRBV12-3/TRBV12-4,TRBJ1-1,CASSLGGNTEAFF,TGTGCCAGCAGTTTGGGGGGTAACACTGAAGCTTTCTTT
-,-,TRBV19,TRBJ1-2,CASRTELYGYTF,TGTGCCAGTAGGACTGAACTCTATGGCTACACCTTC
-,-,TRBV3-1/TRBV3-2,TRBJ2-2,CASSPGLNTGELFF,TGTGCCAGCAGCCCGGGTCTTAACACCGGGGAGCTGTTTTTT
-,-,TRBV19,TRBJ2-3,CASNGPMAGTRTDTQYF,TGTGCCAGTAATGGTCCAATGGCGGGCACTCGCACAGATACGCAGTATTTT
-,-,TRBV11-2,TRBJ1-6,CASSRGYNSPLHF,TGTGCCAGCAGCCGGGGGTATAATTCACCCCTCCACTTT
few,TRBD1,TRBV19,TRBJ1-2,CASSRQGNPNYGYTF,TGTGCCAGTAGCCGACAGGGTAATCCTAACTATGGCTACACCTTC
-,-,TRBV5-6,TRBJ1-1,CASSLWQGNTEAFF,TGTGCCAGCAGCTTGTGGCAGGGAAACACTGAAGCTTTCTTT
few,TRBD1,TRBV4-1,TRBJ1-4,CASSPTGLETNEKLFF,TGCGCCAGCAGCCCGACAGGGCTCGAGACTAATGAAAAACTGTTTTTT
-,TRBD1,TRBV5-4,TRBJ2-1,CASSLGQGAYNEQFF,TGTGCCAGCAGCTTGGGGCAGGGGGCCTACAATGAGCAGTTCTTC
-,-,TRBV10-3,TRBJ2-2,CAMGPPGELFF,TGTGCCATGGGCCCACCCGGGGAGCTGTTTTTT
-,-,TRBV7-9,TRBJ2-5,CASSSVRETQYF,TGTGCCAGCAGCTCTGTTCGAGAGACCCAGTACTTC
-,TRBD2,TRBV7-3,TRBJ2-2,CASSFLAGGLSTGELFF,TGTGCCAGCAGCTTTTTAGCGGGGGGGCTGAGTACCGGGGAGCTGTTTTTT
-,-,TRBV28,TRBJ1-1,CASSLPNIYMNTEAFF,TGTGCCAGCAGTCTCCCCAACATATACATGAACACTGAAGCTTTCTTT
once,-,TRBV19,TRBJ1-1,CASSIGTGDEAFF,TGTGCCAGTAGTATAGGCACGGGTGATGAAGCTTTCTTT
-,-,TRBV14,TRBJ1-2,CASSDSDNYGYTF,TGTGCCAGCAGCGACAGCGACAACTATGGCTACACCTTC
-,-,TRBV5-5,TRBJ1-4,CASSPLTSTNEKLFF,TGTGCCAGCAGCCCTTTGACATCAACTAATGAAAAACTGTTTTTT
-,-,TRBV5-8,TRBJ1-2,CASSFQGSLGYTF,TGTGCCAGCAGTTTCCAGGGGTCGTTAGGCTACACCTTC
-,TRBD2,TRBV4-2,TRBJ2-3,CASSQDHLAGSTDTQYF,TGTGCCAGCAGCCAAGATCATCTAGCGGGCAGCACAGATACGCAGTATTTT
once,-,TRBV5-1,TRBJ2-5,CASRPSVGAETQYF,TGCGCCAGCAGGCCATCCGTGGGGGCAGAGACCCAGTACTTC
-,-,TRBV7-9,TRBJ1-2,CASSRDTDMGYTF,TGTGCCAGCAGCCGGGACACGGACATGGGCTACACCTTC
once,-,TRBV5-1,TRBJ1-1,CASSLGTGNTEAFF,TGCGCCAGCAGCTTGGGCACAGGGAACACTGAAGCTTTCTTT
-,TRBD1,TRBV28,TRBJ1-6,CASSSSGQGYSPLHF,TGTGCCAGCAGTTCCTCGGGACAGGGATATTCACCCCTCCACTTT
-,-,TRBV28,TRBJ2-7,CATESSVYEQYF,TGTGCCACCGAGAGTAGTGTCTACGAGCAGTACTTC
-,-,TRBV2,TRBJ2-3,CASSPRGSTDTQYF,TGTGCCAGCAGTCCCCGGGGTAGCACAGATACGCAGTATTTT
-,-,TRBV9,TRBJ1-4,CASSAPGGANEKLFF,TGTGCCAGCAGCGCACCTGGAGGGGCTAATGAAAAACTGTTTTTT
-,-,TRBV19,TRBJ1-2,CASSKRPDFRKGYTF,TGTGCCAGTAGTAAGCGCCCGGACTTTCGGAAGGGCTACACCTTC
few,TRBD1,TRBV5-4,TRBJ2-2,CASSDRQGASLSNTGELFF,TGTGCCAGCAGCGACCGACAGGGGGCCAGCCTCAGTAACACCGGGGAGCTGTTTTTT